Sequencing of this TCR beta chain was carried out in a study of beta chain features in type 1 diabetes. Study-level points and caveats: Within each of all four CD4+ subsets, Type 1 diabetes patients had TCRB CDR3s that were moderately but significantly shorter.

The collection from each donor was one heparinised blood draw averaging about 110 mL. CD4+ cells of the naive, central memory, regulatory and stem cell-like memory types were sorted via CD45RO/CCR7/CD25/CD127/CD95/CD27. Sorting produced populations that all topped 95% purity. The trim removed 5 bases at V and 5 bases at J, leaving 11 bases unmatched. In germline, CDR1 is MDHEN, CDR2 SYDVKM. This CDR3 contains 15 residues. Concerning this clone itself: Its specificity is unknown.

Sequenced material consisted of expressed TCRB transcripts (all of the isolated RNA was reverse transcribed). Assay: immunoSEQ multiplex PCR; the TCRdb copy retains only in-frame clones and omits some. The sample consists of 140,000 to 150,000 clones, about 44% of them appearing once. The receptor comes from a man younger than 30 in good health. V gene TRBV28 combines with J gene TRBJ2-7; 8 bases are a match to TRBD1. Sequenced sample: Tregs from blood. CDR3 in DNA: TGTGCCAGCAGTGCCACCACAGGGGGGCGGGACGAGCAGTACTTC. Translation gives CASSATTGGRDEQYF.